This TCR beta chain was identified during a study of sequential checkpoint blockade in melanoma. Study information: 75 to 95 pretreatment tumor DNA samples were TCRβ immunosequenced.

Losses at the gene ends were 6 bases for V and 6 bases for J; bases not matched to a gene: 13. The CDR3 length is 15 residues. Treatment here: randomized to nivolumab then ipilimumab (arm A) or the reverse (arm B). Using immunoSEQ multiplex PCR, the repertoire was profiled, and TCRdb retains in-frame clones only, with some absent. The sample contains around 9,500 clones, approximately 22% of which appear only once. This clone was counted between two and nine times. The chain employs TRBV23-1 and TRBJ1-1; 7 bases line up with TRBD1. TRBV23-1 is recorded as an ORF, its role being uncertain. The TCR sequence derives from a human donor with melanoma. Specimen: tumor tissue (inferred from file names), collected from a patient given nivolumab and ipilimumab in sequence. The CDR3 loop is CASSQGRQGRAEAFF. In DNA form, the CDR3 reads TGCGCCAGCAGCCAAGGGCGACAGGGAAGGGCTGAAGCTTTCTTT.